The clone carrying this T cell receptor beta chain has just a few counts. Its antigen is unidentified. These data belong to a study of cytomegalovirus exposure and HLA in healthy donors. As for the study in general: A preliminary data release comprised tens of millions of unique TCRs obtained from HLA-typed donors. The study, taken as a whole, reports: TCR beta chain V- and J-gene trimming was linked, in a later analysis, to a missense variant in DCLRE1C.

With 4 bases removed from V and 0 bases from J, the gap between germline ends came to 4 bases. The CDR3 is 12 amino acids. A multiplex PCR was run with 60 Vbeta primers and 13 Jbeta primers. The assay was immunoSEQ multiplex PCR, and TCRdb's table has in-frame clones only and misses some. The sample has roughly 150,000 clones; 50% to 75% are singletons. Sequencing used PBMCs. The V gene is TRBV23-1, the J gene TRBJ2-7; D is undetermined. TRBV23-1 is treated as an ORF (open reading frame) with a function not yet certain. This clonotype was sampled from a woman younger than 45 in good health and CMV-seropositive. DNA of the CDR3: TGCGCCAGCAGTCGAGCCTCCTACGAGCAGTACTTC. Protein sequence: CASSRASYEQYF.